This T cell receptor (beta chain) was observed in a study of CD8+CD57+ T cells in acquired aplastic anemia (dated by TCRdb to 2016 to 2018). Regarding the study in general: On average, sorted CD4+ and CD8+ cells yielded around 3.5 ug of extracted DNA, with a range of roughly 0.17 to 30 ug. CD8+CD57+ expansion was defined as frequency above the mean frequency observed in healthy subjects. Summary of the overall study and its limitations: Twenty-nine CD8+ CDR3 sequences were found to be shared between patients and controls, but these sequences appeared to be highly expressed in patients and within the immunodominant clones of the patients. CD8+ Simpson's diversity did not differ significantly between patients and healthy controls (P=0.060).

The sample holds many counts of this clonotype. The antigen it recognizes is unknown. Base-call qualities are not available, and no considerably larger clone is one nucleotide away. TCR beta VDJ combination and CDR3 sequence profiling used genomic DNA as the template. An Illumina HiSeq 2000 was the platform used for TCR repertoire sequencing. The authors' pipeline ran thus. Repertoires were assessed using TRBV/TRBJ rearrangement plots, CDR3 size and DJ length profiles, and Simpson's diversity index. The immunodominant clone was defined as the most abundant DNA sequence in deep sequencing data. CDR3 amino acid sequences were checked for sharing across subjects and were also compared against the VDJdb database and published repertoires. TCRdb itself trimmed the public reads at Q25 with fastp, ran MiXCR and retained productive beta chains. A single entry per CDR3 protein holds the most common genes and DNA from its merged rows. The V and J calls and clone size are TCRdb's, not the authors'. Present in this sample are around 210,000 distinct CDR3 sequences, about 62% of which were seen just once. The ten largest account for around 58% of the sample.

Flow cytometry had shown CD8+CD57+ cell expansion in the patients selected for sequencing. All patients had severe acquired aplastic anemia diagnosed by International Study of Aplastic Anemia and Agranulocytosis and Camitta criteria. At the time blood was sampled, none of the patients had received any therapy. In this study, sorted CD4+ and CD8+ T cells from the blood of healthy subjects and of severe aplastic anemia patients had their TCR repertoires deep-sequenced. In the USA, patient enrollment took place under clinicaltrials.gov protocols 00001620, 01623167, 00001397, 00071045, 00081523 and 00961064. Ficoll-Paque density gradient centrifugation was used to isolate peripheral blood mononuclear cells. Before DNA was extracted, CD4+ and CD8+ T cells were sorted using either FACS or magnetic beads. The CDR3 runs 14 residues from the cysteine to the phenylalanine. The DNA shown is the 42-base CDR3, in frame from base 1. The germline ends are 12 bases apart after V is trimmed by 5 bases and J by 2 bases. Per the germline V gene (reference sequence), SEHNR is the CDR1 and FQNEAQ is the CDR2.

The material sequenced was sorted CD4+, CD8+, or CD8+CD57+ T cells (not recorded which) from PBMCs. Recombination connected TRBV7-9 to TRBJ1-2; too little of a D gene remains to name it. This TCR was sampled from a human donor with aplastic anemia. The encoded CDR3 is CASSPREGNYGYTF. The DNA sequence is as follows: TGTGCCAGCAGCCCCCGAGAGGGAAACTATGGCTACACCTTC.